The entry below gives a single T cell receptor (beta chain) sequence along with its context. Its antigen has not been determined. No base qualities exist here, and no much larger clone lies one base off it. Libraries were made using the immunoSEQ multiplex PCR assay. For the multiplex PCR, a mixture combining 60 forward primers for TCR Vbeta segments and 13 reverse primers for TCR Jbeta segments was used. The CDR3 region of rearranged TCR beta genes was amplified from genomic DNA with a multiplex PCR assay. The Illumina HiSeq System was used to sequence the amplified TCR beta libraries as 87-base-pair reads. Per the authors' processing: Across the 666 repertoires, a later analysis counted roughly 77 million unique TCR beta chains, around 10 million of which were shared by at least two donors. To remove PCR and sequencing errors, raw reads were error-corrected and collapsed into unique sequences using a nearest-neighbor algorithm that merged closely related sequences. V, D and J gene segments were assigned by aligning CDR3 sequences to IMGT reference sequences. For a sequence to be retained, at least a six-nucleotide match to both a V gene segment and a J gene segment was required. Rearrangements were classified as productive when the CDR3 lacked stop codons and remained in frame with V and J, and all other rearrangements were classified as non-productive. Following IMGT convention, CDR3 was defined as the stretch from the second conserved V-encoded cysteine up to the conserved J-encoded phenylalanine. The earlier analysis of more than 450 of the donors excluded sequences that lacked an unambiguous match to a single V gene segment. An earlier analysis of a few hundred of the donors called V segments functional above 56.7% productive rearrangements and segregating when the between-donor standard deviation exceeded 5%. A statistical classification framework was built for diagnosing cytomegalovirus status from the catalog of TCR beta chain sequences. In a later analysis, TCR nucleotide sequences were compared against IMGT/GENE-DB human TR gene sequences so that V and J genes could be assigned. In a later analysis, CDR3 sequences and most-parsimonious VDJ recombination scenarios were assigned using the TCRdist pipeline. In a later analysis, every TCR beta chain was defined by the combination of its CDR3 amino acid sequence and its V-gene family, and reads without a unique V-gene family were dropped. As a way to deal with suspected cross-contamination and a sequencing artifact, a later analysis dropped 450 to 600 nucleotide sequences that were highly shared and had low generation probability. A later analysis calculated a clonal expansion index for each public chain from normalized within-repertoire ranks of inferred template counts. In a later analysis, generation probabilities were computed using a VDJ recombination model fitted to out-of-frame rearrangements, and the results were checked against IGoR. In a later analysis, hypergeometric tests were used to score TCR-TCR, TCR-HLA and TCR-CMV co-occurrence, with a repertoire-size bias correction applied to TCR pairs. In a later analysis, false discovery rates were estimated by permuting HLA or CMV assignments 20 times. In a later analysis, co-occurring TCRs were grouped with DBSCAN, and TCRdist sequence similarity was added when clustering was performed within HLA-allele-positive subsets. For co-occurrence clustering, repertoires with fewer than 30,000 or more than 120,000 public chains were excluded, along with roughly five repertoires with anomalous nucleotide sharing. TCRdb obtained this table from immuneACCESS and retained in-frame rearrangements with V and J assigned. These tables miss some clones; where compared with another copy, unresolved V genes account for less than half of the shortfall, and the remainder is unexplained. D and trimming come from the DNA, and the V and J calls and clone size come from that table. The sample table shows under 200,000 clones, and around 68% are seen once. About 3% of the sample is in the top ten clones.

The data were obtained in a study of cytomegalovirus exposure and HLA in healthy donors (dated by TCRdb to 2015 to 2018). As for the study more broadly: An earlier analysis of approximately 590 of the donors reported 250 to 300 Gb of sequence data and roughly 110 million unique TCR beta sequences from around 200 million T cells. An early release covering roughly 600 HLA-typed donors comprised about 300 gigabases of sequencing data and 85 million to 100 million unique TCR sequences. The genetic ancestry cluster associated with self-reported Caucasian donors included over 80% of the roughly 380 genotyped donors. The aim of the study was to test whether cataloging public T cell receptors could identify signatures of past pathogen exposure. The T cell repertoires of some 700 subjects were profiled by immunosequencing and related to cytomegalovirus serostatus. A separate validation cohort of about 110 different subjects was used in addition to the 666-subject first cohort. The study combined high-throughput TCR immunosequencing, statistical association of individual TCRs with disease status, and machine learning to predict cytomegalovirus infection status. To study patterns of TCR occurrence, a later analysis re-analyzed previously published TCR beta repertoires from several hundred donors and added high-resolution HLA genotyping. Rather than drawing on any new phenotypic data, the later analysis identified candidate immune exposures from TCR beta sequences and the way those sequences occurred across donors. To decide whether each TCR beta V gene segment behaved as functional or pseudogenic, an earlier analysis of over 500 of the donors relied on high-throughput TCR beta sequencing. Alongside the repertoire data, information on donor age, sex, ethnicity and CMV serostatus was compiled. Genome-wide SNP genotypes for about 55% of the 666 donors were used in a later genetic analysis, which treated that subset as a discovery cohort. Every repertoire in the discovery cohort had been generated on one and the same sequencing platform. Both class I and class II loci were covered by HLA typing, at four-digit resolution. The number of typed donors differed by locus: about 620-640 for A, B, C, DRB1 and DQB1; 500 to 550 for DQA1; approximately 600 for DPA1; and around 470 for DPB1. Roughly 5 DR-DQ haplotypes were treated as single units for association and clustering because of strong linkage in the cohort. Across about 380 genotyped donors of the cohort, an average of about 240,000 unique TCR beta nucleotide sequences per donor were sequenced, and approximately 17% of those sequences were non-productive. The full study reports these points: Roughly 15 rarely observed V segments, including chromosome 9 orphons, were excluded from the earlier analysis of several hundred of the donors because counts were too low. Roughly uniform sequencing depth across donors was assumed in presence/absence analyses, although this assumption may not hold. In this cohort, only TCR beta chains were sequenced, and detectable features were limited by the absence of alpha or paired-chain data. A later genetic analysis associated a missense DCLRE1C variant with V-gene and J-gene trimming of TCR beta chains, and an independent cohort replicated the association. A further reported finding was that TCR beta sequences accurately predicted the HLA-A and HLA-B alleles for most subjects in the first cohort. In a later analysis, the rate of TCR association differed among HLA loci, with DRB1 alleles having the most associated TCRs and HLA-C alleles having the fewest. Most TCR sequences were seen in very few donors, while some public TCRs were found in many individuals. The classifier was reported to diagnose cytomegalovirus status with high specificity and sensitivity in both the original and validation cohorts. Some IMGT-functional V segments, including TRBV6-2 and TRBV6-3, could not be distinguished by the 87-base-pair reads and were therefore excluded. Specific HLA alleles were associated with roughly 17,000 TCR beta sequences at a false discovery rate of 0.05 in a later analysis. In a later analysis, HLA-associated TCR beta chains were found to be more clonally expanded and to have lower generation probabilities than equally common non-associated chains. It was suggested by the authors that the approach could potentially be generalized to other disease states and immunological phenotypes. Correlated functional status among segregating V segments might reflect linkage disequilibrium, but an unknown experimental factor could not be ruled out. Because some donors lacked HLA typing at each locus, the association tests relied only on the typed subset. In an earlier analysis of fewer than 700 of the donors, most TCR beta V segments appeared in productive rearrangements about 90% or about 30% of the time, broadly matching IMGT annotations. A cluster of highly shared sequence variants was judged likely to be a technical artifact of the sequencing pipeline. Compared with the approximately 710-donor mean, donors in an Asian-associated ancestry cluster had fewer N-insertions in productive TCRs, according to a later genetic analysis. In vitro tests confirmed that three of the cytomegalovirus-associated TCR beta chains recognize cytomegalovirus antigens. When HLA alleles, especially DR and DQ, strongly co-occurred, attributing TCR associations to individual alleles was difficult. According to a later analysis, parvovirus B19, influenza, CMV and Epstein-Barr virus appeared linked to several top co-occurrence clusters. The study listed around 160 TCR beta chains as associated with cytomegalovirus. In a later analysis, most CMV-associated TCR beta chains were found to appear HLA-restricted, with HLA associations seemingly driven largely by CMV exposure. Immune exposure information for the cohort was limited to CMV serostatus.

The cohort consisted of approximately 670 healthy bone marrow donors. At the time of sampling, every cohort member was nominally healthy, though immune exposures that went unrecorded were likely present. The donor was CMV seropositive and was included in the group of approximately 310 seropositive cohort members. A peripheral blood sample was provided by each donor, and peripheral blood mononuclear cells were used for TCR beta sequencing. The Qiagen DNeasy Blood Extraction Kit was used to extract genomic DNA from the blood cell samples. The junction shows trimming of 3 bases on V and 8 bases on J, and the gene matches do not reach 7 bases of it. Reading from cysteine to phenylalanine, the CDR3 counts 14 amino acids. Only the CDR3 portion is preserved as DNA: 42 bases, with reading frame beginning at the first base. Looking up the germline V gene yields CDR1 LGHNA and CDR2 YSLEER.

The origin of this receptor is a woman between 40 and 50 years old in good health and CMV-seropositive. The specimen sequenced was PBMCs. The sequence is built from TRBV4-3 and TRBJ2-1; 7 nucleotides in the junction match TRBD2. The bases read TGCGCCAGCAGCCAGCTAGCGGAACGGGATGAGCAGTTCTTC. Its amino acids are CASSQLAERDEQFF.